These 22 T cell receptor beta chains were sequenced from one sample in a study of CD8 T cells in Susac syndrome. After extraction with the RNeasy kit, roughly 0.45 to 1 ug of the RNA was reverse transcribed using random hexamers. TCRdb re-called the immunoSEQ multiplex PCR reads with MiXCR, one entry per CDR3 protein. There are around 280,000 distinct CDR3 sequences in the sample; approximately 85% occur only once, and 0.11% lies in the top ten. Sequenced material: CD8+ T cells from PBMCs. All receptors derive from a human donor with multiple sclerosis.

The chain recombines TRBV27 with TRBJ2-7; 8 positions agree with TRBD1. J lost 13 bases, V lost 5 bases, and 16 bases had no gene match. The CDR3 is 14 residues long. Germline CDR1 MNHEY, CDR2 SMNVEV (reference sequence). This chain's CDR3 is CASSAGQGSLGLYF. The CDR3 DNA sequence: TGTGCCAGCAGTGCTGGACAGGGATCCTTGGGTTTATACTTC.

Comment on this clonotype: Relative to the germline gene, one junction end is altered; a read error may explain this. The chain is built from TRBV7-3 and TRBJ2-1, with 10 positions matching TRBD2. This CDR3 region has 16 residues. Germline loops: CDR1 SGHTA, CDR2 FQGTGA. The CDR3 here is CASSTPSGSSYNGQFF. The CDR3 DNA is TGTGCCAGCAGCACCCCTAGCGGGAGCTCCTACAATGGGCAGTTCTTC.

This chain's CDR3 is CASSLTASLYEQFF. Here the CDR3 DNA reads TGTGCCAGCAGCTTAACTGCTAGTCTCTATGAGCAGTTCTTC. The rearrangement uses TRBV7-3 and TRBJ2-1; D unresolved. The CDR3 is 14 amino acids. CDR1 is SGHTA and CDR2 is FQGTGA in the germline V gene. Trimming stripped 0 bases from V and 8 bases from J, with 11 bases between.

The rearrangement links TRBV9 to TRBJ2-1; TRBD2 matches at 11 bases. Germline CDR1 reads SGDLS; CDR2 reads YYNGEE. The CDR3 length is 17 residues. V shed 0 bases and J 7 bases; nucleotides not matched to a gene: 9. CDR3 nucleotides: TGTGCCAGCAGCGTAGTACCTAGCGGGAGGTTCGCTAATGAGCAGTTCTTC. It specifies CASSVVPSGRFANEQFF.

The chain joins TRBV5-4 to TRBJ2-7; 10 bases are a match to TRBD1. Germline CDR1 SGHNT, CDR2 YYREEE (reference sequence). V gave up 3 bases and J gave up 6 bases; unmatched junction bases: 9. The CDR3 length is 15 residues. CDR3 sequence: CASSSTGTGEPEQYF. The DNA of the CDR3 is TGTGCCAGCAGCTCAACCGGGACAGGGGAACCCGAGCAGTACTTC.

V usage is TRBV24-1 and J usage is TRBJ2-1, with 10 nucleotides matching TRBD1. Unmatched junction bases numbered 8, after V lost 4 bases and J lost 6 bases. Per the germline V gene, CDR1 is KGHDR and CDR2 is SFDVKD. This CDR3 contains 16 residues. In nucleotides, the CDR3 is TGTGCCACCAGTGAGATCTCCGGGACAGGGGTCAATGAGCAGTTCTTC. Protein sequence: CATSEISGTGVNEQFF.

This clonotype was observed once. The V call is TRBV13, the J call TRBJ2-1; maybe TRBD2 (5 bases). The CDR3 totals 14 residues. The germline V and J ends were trimmed by 0 bases and 5 bases, with 8 bases remaining between them. CDR1 is PRHDT, CDR2 FYEKMQ, per germline (reference sequence). Written as DNA, the CDR3 is TGTGCCAGCAGCTTAGGTAGGAGGAACAATGAGCAGTTCTTC. This encodes CASSLGRRNNEQFF.

The chain recombines TRBV18 with TRBJ2-2; TRBD2 matches 7 bases. Germline assignment: CDR1 KGHSH and CDR2 LQKENI. This CDR3 region has 19 residues. The V gene end was trimmed by 2 bases and the J gene end by 5 bases; junction bases not matched to a gene: 17. CDR3 in DNA: TGTGCCAGCTCACCATTGGCGGGGGATCTCGAACGGTGGACCGGGGAGCTGTTTTTT. Its translation is CASSPLAGDLERWTGELFF.

This chain joins TRBV9 and TRBJ1-1; no firm D call. Germline values: CDR1 SGDLS, CDR2 YYNGEE. The CDR3 has 11 amino acids. The V and J ends lost 7 bases and 6 bases respectively, with 10 bases between them. The CDR3 sequence is CASGGVAEAFF. The CDR3 coding sequence is TGTGCCAGCGGCGGGGTGGCTGAAGCTTTCTTT.

This clonotype was seen more than once but under ten times. This rearrangement joins TRBV6-6 to TRBJ2-7; no definite D call. V was trimmed by 0 bases and J by 0 bases, leaving 12 bases between them. This CDR3 is 16 amino acids long. Germline values: CDR1 MNHNY, CDR2 SVGAGI (reference sequence). Here the CDR3 DNA reads TGTGCCAGCAGTTACTCTTCCACCGCGAGCTCCTACGAGCAGTACTTC. It specifies CASSYSSTASSYEQYF.

CDR3 region: CASGLGGWSTEAFF. Here the CDR3 DNA reads TGTGCTAGTGGTTTGGGGGGGTGGAGTACTGAAGCTTTCTTT. This chain uses TRBV12-5 with TRBJ1-1, with D maybe TRBD1 (5 bases). There are 14 residues in the CDR3. Germline V gene sequence: CDR1 LGHNT, CDR2 FRNRAP. The V and J ends lost 1 base and 5 bases respectively, with 11 bases between them.

This chain joins TRBV12-3 or TRBV12-4 and TRBJ1-5, with D tentatively TRBD1 (5 bases). V was shortened by 7 bases and J by 5 bases, with 15 bases between the two germline ends. There are 14 residues in the CDR3. In DNA, the CDR3 is TGTGCCAGCACCTGGGGGAGTCCTGATCAGCCCCAGCATTTT. Translating gives CASTWGSPDQPQHF.

This clonotype was counted between two and nine times. The rearrangement links TRBV20-1 to TRBJ2-7, with TRBD2 matching 14 bases. V lost 6 bases and J lost 7; bases outside the gene matches: 11. In germline, CDR1 is DFQATT, CDR2 SNEGSKA (reference sequence). The CDR3 totals 15 residues. DNA of the CDR3: TGCAGTGCCCCTCAGACTAGCGGGAGGGCCAGGGAGCAGTACTTC. Protein product: CSAPQTSGRAREQYF.

The chain combines TRBV9 with TRBJ2-6, with D perhaps being TRBD1 or TRBD2 (5 bases each). The germline V gene has CDR1 SGDLS and CDR2 YYNGEE. The CDR3 is made up of 17 amino acids. Deletions cut 3 bases from V and 2 bases from J, with 15 bases between. The CDR3 nucleotides are TGTGCCAGCAGCGGAGACCCGGGGCTGACTGGGGCCAACGTCCTGACTTTC. Protein: CASSGDPGLTGANVLTF.

V is TRBV7-8 and J is TRBJ1-2; D is ambiguous. V shed 1 base and J shed 1 base, with 19 bases lying between them. Per the germline V gene, CDR1 is SGHVS and CDR2 is FQNEAQ. The CDR3 length is 18 residues. CDR3 region: CASSLEPPLLLLNYGYTF. Written as DNA, the CDR3 is TGTGCCAGCAGCTTAGAGCCACCCTTACTACTTCTTAACTATGGCTACACCTTC.

This sequence joins TRBV12-3 or TRBV12-4 and TRBJ2-7; D remains ambiguous. CDR3 length: 14 amino acids. V lost 6 bases and J lost 1, with 13 bases in between. CDR3 bases: TGTGCCAGCAGACTATACGGTCCTTCCTACGAGCAGTACTTC. This encodes CASRLYGPSYEQYF.

This clonotype was seen more than once but under ten times. The V call is TRBV4-1, the J call TRBJ2-5; 7 bases map to TRBD1. With V trimmed by 1 base and J by 5 bases, 7 bases remained unmatched. This CDR3 is built from 15 residues. Germline assignment: CDR1 MGHRA and CDR2 YSYEKL. The CDR3 nucleotides read TGCGCCAGCAGCCAAGCATACAGGGGCAGCGAGACCCAGTACTTC. Translating it yields CASSQAYRGSETQYF.

CDR3 DNA sequence: TGTGCCACCGGACAGGGTATCACTGAAGCTTTCTTT. It specifies CATGQGITEAFF. The rearrangement uses TRBV10-3 and TRBJ1-1; the match to TRBD1 covers 8 bases. CDR3 length equals 12 residues. Looked up from germline, CDR1 is ENHRY and CDR2 is SYGVKD. J lost 4 bases, V lost 10 bases, and 5 bases had no gene match.

V is TRBV27 and J is TRBJ2-3; 10 bases are a match to TRBD2. CDR1 and CDR2 (germline): MNHEY, SMNVEV (reference sequence). The CDR3 loop spans 15 amino acids. V gave up 6 bases and J gave up 1 base; unmatched junction bases: 4. For the CDR3, the DNA is TGTGCCAGCAGGATGGGGACTAGCGGCACAGATACGCAGTATTTT. It yields the protein CASRMGTSGTDTQYF.

V and J are TRBV5-6 and TRBJ1-5, with no clear D. V was clipped by 3 bases and J by 5 bases, with 6 bases between them. The CDR3 loop spans 12 amino acids. The V gene's germline CDR1 is SGHDT and CDR2 YYEEEE. The CDR3 coding sequence is TGTGCCAGCAGCTCGCGCGATCAGCCCCAGCATTTT. This codes for CASSSRDQPQHF.

V and J are TRBV19 and TRBJ2-2, with 7 bases aligning to TRBD1. The CDR3 sequence is 15 residues long. The V segment lost 4 bases and the J segment 7 bases; nucleotides outside the gene matches: 9. Looked up from germline, CDR1 is LNHDA and CDR2 is SQIVND (reference sequence). The CDR3 loop is CASSTSDRARGELFF. CDR3 nucleotides: TGTGCCAGTAGTACTAGTGACAGGGCCCGCGGGGAGCTGTTTTTT.

The rearrangement uses TRBV29-1 and TRBJ2-7; tentative D call: TRBD2 (6 bases). This CDR3 is 13 amino acids long. CDR1 is SQVTM, CDR2 ANQGSEA, per germline. V was pared by 2 bases and J by 2 bases, with 10 bases between. The chain's CDR3 is CSVELGGTYEQYF. DNA for the CDR3: TGCAGCGTTGAACTCGGGGGAACCTACGAGCAGTACTTC.